This T cell receptor (beta chain) was captured in a study of blood T cell repertoires in COVID-19. Looking at the study overall: Acute-phase and convalescent COVID-19 samples originated in the United States, Italy and Spain. T cells, B-cell-depleted T cells, or PBMCs provided the cDNA or gDNA that served as material.

The ends were cut back, 7 bases at V and 8 bases at J, with 14 bases in the middle. The CDR3 loop spans 13 amino acids. Germline V gene sequence: CDR1 LNHNV, CDR2 YYDKDF (reference sequence). Original processing notes: Amplification of reference gene primers provided the estimated nucleated cell counts. The data were produced by immunoSEQ multiplex PCR, yet TCRdb's version contains in-frame clones alone and is incomplete. The V and J calls and clone size were taken over from that table, and D and trimming were inferred from the DNA. The sample carries about 260,000 clones, over 75% recorded once. The receptor was derived from a human donor in a cohort sampled during active COVID-19. The sequenced sample was peripheral blood. V usage is TRBV15 and J usage is TRBJ1-4, with D perhaps TRBD1 (5 bases). The DNA of the CDR3 is TGTGCCACCACCCGGGACTTTGGGGAAAAACTGTTTTTT. Translated, it gives CATTRDFGEKLFF. Full variable domain (remainder filled in from reference TRBV15 and TRBJ1-4): DAMVIQNPRYQVTQFGKPVTLSCSQTLNHNVMYWYQQKSSQAPKLLFHYYDKDFNNEADTPDNFQSRRPNTSFCFLDIRSPGLGDTAMYLCATTRDFGEKLFFGSGTQLSVL.